This T cell receptor (beta chain) is from a study of Ad26.COV2.S vaccination and SARS-CoV-2 variants. This table comes from immunoSEQ multiplex PCR, and its TCRdb copy is limited to in-frame clones, with some not included. The sample carries hundreds of thousands of clones, approximately 88% recorded once. Treatment defined: about 20 received Ad26.COV2.S at low or high dose, single or two shots; roughly five received placebo; per-sample allocation not given. Day 63 after the first vaccine or placebo injection was the time point for sampling. This CDR3 has 16 residues. The germline CDR1 and CDR2 sequences are MNHEY and SVGEGT. The trim removed 6 bases at V and 6 bases at J, leaving 13 bases unmatched.

The rearrangement uses TRBV6-2 or TRBV6-3 and TRBJ2-5; 10 bases fit TRBD2. Sequencing was performed on peripheral blood, taken in a trial of Ad26.COV2.S vaccine versus placebo. This clonotype originated in a person between 18 and 60 years old who received the Ad26.COV2.S COVID-19 vaccine or a placebo. The CDR3 DNA follows: TGTGCCAGCAGCCCCCGGGGAGCGGGGGGGCCGAAGACCCAGTACTTC. Translating it yields CASSPRGAGGPKTQYF.